These 5 T cell receptor beta chains share one sample of origin, sequenced in a study of blood T cell repertoires in COVID-19. Only in-frame clones appear in the TCRdb table, and some are missing; sequencing was by immunoSEQ multiplex PCR. In the table there are over 120,000 clones, 76% of which are singletons. The sample consisted of peripheral blood. The source of these receptors is an elderly woman with active or convalescent COVID-19.

The rearrangement uses TRBV2 and TRBJ2-4; 7 nucleotides line up with TRBD2. The CDR3 runs 14 residues. J lost 7 bases, V lost 1 base, and 4 bases had no gene match. The germline gives CDR1 SNHLY, CDR2 FYNNEI. CDR3 in amino acids: CASSEGLASNIQYF. The CDR3 DNA is TGTGCCAGCAGTGAAGGACTAGCAAGTAACATTCAGTACTTC.

The chain joins TRBV19 to TRBJ1-1, with TRBD1 identical over 7 bases. V was pared by 5 bases and J by 5 bases, with 20 bases of the junction left unmatched. Germline loops: CDR1 LNHDA, CDR2 SQIVND (reference sequence). The CDR3 spans 18 residues. Here the CDR3 reads CASSGRVAVGGRGTEAFF. In DNA, the CDR3 is TGTGCCAGTAGTGGGAGAGTTGCCGTGGGCGGCAGGGGGACTGAAGCTTTCTTT.

The chain recombines TRBV12-3 or TRBV12-4 with TRBJ1-2; no reliable D call. V was pared by 6 bases and J by 4 bases, with 12 bases between. CDR3 length: 13 residues. In nucleotides, the CDR3 is TGTGCCAGCAGCCGACTCGGAGCCTATGGCTACACCTTC. Translated, it gives CASSRLGAYGYTF.

This clone was recorded only once. CDR3 residues: CASSSGQGVYNEQFF. For the CDR3, the DNA is TGTGCCAGCAGCTCCGGACAGGGAGTCTACAATGAGCAGTTCTTC. This chain uses TRBV11-2 with TRBJ2-1; 8 bases match TRBD1. CDR3 length: 15 residues. From germline, CDR1 is SGHAT and CDR2 FQNNGV. J lost 3 bases, V lost 4 bases, and 5 bases had no gene match.

The chain has TRBV6-6 and TRBJ2-3; 7 nucleotides line up with TRBD2. The germline V gene has CDR1 MNHNY and CDR2 SVGAGI (reference sequence). Trimming took 0 bases from V and 3 from J; bases not matched to a gene: 3. This CDR3 is built from 15 residues. CDR3: CASSYSREGTDTQYF. In DNA, the CDR3 is TGTGCCAGCAGTTACTCTAGGGAGGGGACAGATACGCAGTATTTT.